Reported below is one T cell receptor (beta chain). As yet, its antigen is unknown. Averaging around 110 mL, one heparinised blood draw came from each individual donor. This record belongs to a study of beta chain features in type 1 diabetes. Study observations and caveats: In all four CD4+ subsets, TCRB CDR3 length was significantly, moderately reduced in type 1 diabetes. Within patients, naive, central memory and Treg TCRB repertoires seemed more similar than within healthy donors.

In germline, CDR1 is SQVTM, CDR2 ANQGSEA. The V end was cut by 7 bases, the J end by 0 bases, with 10 bases between. This CDR3 is 13 amino acids long. Expressed TCRB transcripts were sequenced because the isolated RNA had all been reverse transcribed beforehand. Repertoires were generated with immunoSEQ multiplex PCR, while TCRdb's copy carries only in-frame clones and drops some. The data contain around 130,000 clones, about 15% of them singletons. The chain is built from TRBV29-1 and TRBJ2-1, with D maybe TRBD1 (6 bases). Sequencing input: central memory CD4+ T cells from blood. The receptor was derived from a man aged 25-45 years with type 1 diabetes. The CDR3 reads CSGGTNSYNEQFF. CDR3 DNA: TGCAGCGGTGGGACAAACTCCTACAATGAGCAGTTCTTC.